The 27 T cell receptor beta chains in this list originate from one sample, sequenced in a study of T-cell reconstitution after alpha-beta-depleted transplantation in children. TCRbeta library construction was performed incorporating unique molecular identifiers. From the PCR reads, TCRdb called clonotypes with MiXCR, one entry per CDR3 protein. The sample lists 100,000 or so distinct CDR3 sequences; less than 15% were seen once. The sample in question was PBMCs from the stem cell graft donor, obtained from the stem cell graft. These receptors all stem from a human donor who donated a stem cell graft to a child with inherited bone marrow failure.

This clonotype has ten or more counts. This chain connects TRBV6-5 to TRBJ2-3, with TRBD2 as a possible D gene (6 bases). The CDR3 has 15 amino acids. The germline V gene has CDR1 MNHEY and CDR2 SVGAGI. V was shortened by 0 bases and J by 2 bases, with 9 bases between the two germline ends. The CDR3 spells CASSYSRGDTDTQYF. DNA of the CDR3: TGTGCCAGCAGTTACTCTCGCGGGGACACAGATACGCAGTATTTT.

This clonotype was seen repeatedly, ten times or more. The junction departs from germline at one end; a sequencing error may be responsible. This chain uses TRBV7-9 with TRBJ1-1, with 7 nucleotides matching TRBD1. Germline V lookup: CDR1 SEHNR, CDR2 FQNEAQ (reference sequence). CDR3 length: 15 residues. The CDR3 DNA sequence: TGTGCCGGCAGCCCAAGAACAGGGGAAGGCACTGAAGCTTTCTTT. As protein: CAGSPRTGEGTEAFF.

This clonotype was counted ten times or more. V usage is TRBV5-1 and J usage is TRBJ2-6; possible D gene TRBD1, 6 bases. Trimming pared 2 bases from V and 1 base from J, leaving 7 bases between. Germline CDR1 SGHRS, CDR2 YFSETQ. This CDR3 region has 15 residues. In nucleotides, the CDR3 is TGCGCCAGCAGCTTAACAGGGTCTGGGGCCAACGTCCTGACTTTC. Translated: CASSLTGSGANVLTF.

This clonotype was detected ten times or more. The CDR3 sequence is CASSQDLAGETYEQYF. As DNA, the CDR3 is TGTGCCAGCAGCCAAGATTTAGCGGGGGAGACCTACGAGCAGTACTTC. The chain has TRBV4-2 and TRBJ2-7; 9 positions match TRBD2. J lost 2 bases, V lost 0 bases, and 5 bases had no gene match. CDR1 LGHNA and CDR2 YNFKEQ come from the germline V gene. This CDR3 contains 16 residues.

This clonotype was detected many times. The rearrangement links TRBV5-1 to TRBJ1-5, with D uncertain. CDR1 is SGHRS, CDR2 YFSETQ, per germline. V lost 4 bases and J lost 6, with 14 bases in between. There are 14 residues in the CDR3. The CDR3: CASSHGGLGQPQHF. CDR3 in DNA: TGCGCCAGCAGCCATGGAGGGCTGGGTCAGCCCCAGCATTTT.

This clonotype was counted at least ten times. The genes are TRBV20-1 and TRBJ2-7; the match to TRBD2 covers 8 bases. V lost 0 bases to trimming and J lost 2 bases; unmatched junction nucleotides: 6. Germline CDR1 reads DFQATT; CDR2 reads SNEGSKA (reference sequence). The CDR3 has 15 residues. Here the CDR3 reads CSARDYGLATYEQYF. The DNA of the CDR3 is TGCAGTGCTAGAGATTATGGACTAGCCACCTACGAGCAGTACTTC.

The chain employs TRBV5-1 and TRBJ2-3, with unresolved D. V dropped 1 base and J dropped 2 bases, with 8 bases sitting between them. The germline V gene encodes CDR1 SGHRS and CDR2 YFSETQ. The CDR3 runs 14 residues. The CDR3 sequence is CASSLRQTTDTQYF. In DNA, the CDR3 is TGCGCCAGCAGCTTGAGGCAGACCACAGATACGCAGTATTTT. Looking up the rest from reference TRBV5-1 and TRBJ2-3 gives the full variable domain: KAGVTQTPRYLIKTRGQQVTLSCSPISGHRSVSWYQQTPGQGLQFLFEYFSETQRNKGNFPGRFSGRQFSNSRSEMNVSTLELGDSALYLCASSLRQTTDTQYFGPGTRLTVL.

This rearrangement joins TRBV20-1 to TRBJ1-5; the D is unclear. Germline lookup yields CDR1 DFQATT and CDR2 SNEGSKA (reference sequence). The CDR3 consists of 12 residues. Trimming took 3 bases from V and 4 from J, leaving 7 bases between them. The chain's CDR3 is CSASGHNQPQHF. For the CDR3, the DNA is TGCAGTGCTAGTGGGCATAATCAGCCCCAGCATTTT.

There are many counts of this clonotype. The rearrangement links TRBV5-1 to TRBJ2-2; D gene uncertain. The CDR3 is made up of 14 amino acids. The germline gives CDR1 SGHRS, CDR2 YFSETQ. The V end was cut by 2 bases, the J end by 6 bases, with 11 bases between. The CDR3 DNA sequence: TGCGCCAGCAGCTTTGAGCTGGTGGCCGGGGAGCTGTTTTTT. Protein product: CASSFELVAGELFF.

This chain uses TRBV16 with TRBJ2-2, with 8 bases aligning to TRBD2. V lost 8 bases to trimming and J lost 7 bases; unmatched junction nucleotides: 9. The CDR3 contains 14 residues. The germline V gene encodes CDR1 KGHSY and CDR2 FQNENV. The CDR3 coding sequence is TGTGCCAGCGGCTCCGGGAGGGACGGCGGGGAGCTGTTTTTT. Its protein product is CASGSGRDGGELFF.

This clonotype was seen a handful of times. V usage is TRBV11-2 and J usage is TRBJ2-2, with D tentatively TRBD1 or TRBD2 (5 bases each). There are 15 residues in the CDR3. The germline V gene has CDR1 SGHAT and CDR2 FQNNGV. With 3 bases removed from V and 0 bases from J, the gap between germline ends came to 8 bases. The CDR3 reads CASSFGGPNTGELFF. CDR3 in DNA: TGTGCCAGCAGCTTTGGGGGACCGAACACCGGGGAGCTGTTTTTT.

The table lists this clonotype with many counts. The chain is built from TRBV6-2 or TRBV6-3 and TRBJ1-1; D not certain. The CDR3 runs 11 residues. Germline CDR1 is MNHEY and CDR2 is SVGEGT. V was cut by 7 bases and J by 7 bases, with 10 bases left in between. The DNA for the CDR3 is TGTGCCAGCACCACCCCGGGTGAAGCTTTCTTT. It is translated as CASTTPGEAFF.

The V call is TRBV3-1, the J call TRBJ2-5; TRBD2 aligns across 10 bases. Germline lookup yields CDR1 LGHDT and CDR2 YNNKEL (reference sequence). Losses at the gene ends were 0 bases for V and 5 bases for J; bases not matched to a gene: 9. This CDR3 is 17 amino acids long. Here the CDR3 DNA reads TGTGCCAGCAGCCAAGATCGGGCTAGCGGGAGAGGGGAGACCCAGTACTTC. Translation: CASSQDRASGRGETQYF.

This clonotype was counted at least ten times. The genes are TRBV29-1 and TRBJ2-7; 11 bases map to TRBD1. This CDR3 is 15 amino acids long. Per germline, CDR1 SQVTM and CDR2 ANQGSEA. Losses at the gene ends were 6 bases for V and 5 bases for J; bases not matched to a gene: 12. The CDR3 sequence is CSVRSGTGGDDEQYF. The CDR3 bases are TGCAGCGTCAGATCCGGGACAGGGGGTGACGACGAGCAGTACTTC.

This clonotype occurred many times. The chain recombines TRBV28 with TRBJ1-4; maybe TRBD1 (5 bases). CDR3 size: 15 residues. Trimming pared 6 bases from V and 0 bases from J, leaving 11 bases between. CDR1 is MDHEN, CDR2 SYDVKM, per germline. CDR3 protein: CASSPGGATNEKLFF. The CDR3 region has the DNA TGTGCCAGCAGCCCGGGGGGAGCAACTAATGAAAAACTGTTTTTT.

In its sample, this clonotype was seen many times. The chain combines TRBV12-3 or TRBV12-4 with TRBJ2-5; D call uncertain. The CDR3 has 12 amino acids. Trimming removed 5 bases from V and 7 bases from J, with 11 bases in between. CDR3: CASSPRVGTQYF. Here the CDR3 DNA reads TGTGCCAGCAGTCCCCGGGTAGGGACCCAGTACTTC.

This clonotype was counted many times. The chain recombines TRBV7-2 with TRBJ1-3; tentative D call: TRBD1 (5 bases). Trimming removed 1 base at V and 2 bases at J, with 9 bases between. From germline, CDR1 is SGHTA and CDR2 FQGNSA. This CDR3 contains 15 residues. The CDR3 loop reads CASSLGPGAGNTIYF. The CDR3 DNA follows: TGTGCCAGCAGCTTAGGGCCGGGGGCTGGAAACACCATATATTTT.

J is TRBJ1-2 and V is TRBV7-2; D remains ambiguous. The germline V gene encodes CDR1 SGHTA and CDR2 FQGNSA. The CDR3 has 13 residues. With 0 bases removed from V and 7 bases from J, the gap between germline ends came to 9 bases. DNA for the CDR3: TGTGCCAGCAGCTTAGCCCCCGAATTTGGCTACACCTTC. Translated, it gives CASSLAPEFGYTF.

This clonotype was seen at least ten times. This chain links TRBV11-2 with TRBJ2-5; D perhaps matches TRBD2 (5 bases). The CDR3 has 17 residues. Trimming took off 5 bases at V and 2 bases at J, with 21 bases between the two ends. Germline V gives CDR1 SGHAT, CDR2 FQNNGV. DNA of the CDR3: TGTGCCAGCAGCGTCCCCCTGAGGGTAGCGAAGCAAGAGACCCAGTACTTC. As protein: CASSVPLRVAKQETQYF.

This clonotype was found many times. The chain is built from TRBV5-1 and TRBJ2-1; 8 nucleotides match TRBD2. The CDR3 is 19 amino acids. Germline assignment: CDR1 SGHRS and CDR2 YFSETQ. After removal of 2 bases from V and 0 bases from J, the junction contained 13 bases not matched to a gene. The CDR3 loop reads CASSLIAGLQLSSYNEQFF. DNA of the CDR3: TGCGCCAGCAGCTTAATAGCGGGGCTCCAGCTAAGCTCCTACAATGAGCAGTTCTTC.

This clonotype was recorded at least ten times. The chain is built from TRBV4-3 and TRBJ1-5; D is ambiguous. The CDR3 length is 14 residues. Germline lookup yields CDR1 LGHNA and CDR2 YSLEER. Trimming stripped 3 bases from V and 7 bases from J, with 13 bases between. The CDR3 coding sequence is TGCGCCAGCAGCCAGGGGATACGTTCGCAGCCCCAGCATTTT. It is translated as CASSQGIRSQPQHF.

The chain links TRBV4-3 to TRBJ2-3, with 8 bases lining up with TRBD2. Germline CDR1 and CDR2: LGHNA and YSLEER. The CDR3 totals 17 residues. J gave up 5 bases and V 0 bases, and 10 bases lay outside the gene matches. CDR3 nucleotide sequence: TGCGCCAGCAGCCAAGACAGCGGGGGATCCCGCGGAGATACGCAGTATTTT. Its protein is CASSQDSGGSRGDTQYF.

Many counts were recorded for this clonotype. The V call is TRBV6-1, the J call TRBJ1-5; D remains unclear. This CDR3 is 13 amino acids long. V was trimmed by 2 bases and J by 4 bases, leaving 6 bases between them. Germline loops: CDR1 MNHNS, CDR2 SASEGT. As DNA, the CDR3 is TGTGCCAGCAGTGAACCCAGGAATCAGCCCCAGCATTTT. Its translation is CASSEPRNQPQHF.

This clonotype has ten or more counts. The V and J genes are TRBV6-5 and TRBJ2-3; D is ambiguous. Germline-derived CDR1 and CDR2 are MNHEY and SVGAGI. This CDR3 comprises 13 residues. V was cut by 5 bases and J by 4 bases, with 10 bases left in between. CDR3 bases: TGTGCCAGCAGTAACTATGGGGCAGATACGCAGTATTTT. Translating gives CASSNYGADTQYF.

This clonotype showed up just a few times. The rearrangement links TRBV5-4 to TRBJ1-1; D is ambiguous. CDR3 length equals 15 residues. The V end lost 1 base, the J end lost 0 bases, and 10 bases lay between the germline ends. Germline V gene lookup returns CDR1 SGHNT and CDR2 YYREEE (reference sequence). The CDR3 here is CASSLSGYLNTEAFF. The CDR3 DNA reads as TGTGCCAGCAGCTTGAGTGGATACCTGAACACTGAAGCTTTCTTT.

The rearrangement uses TRBV30 and TRBJ2-7, with 10 bases that match TRBD1. Germline CDR1 is GTSNPN and CDR2 is SVGIG (reference sequence). The CDR3 runs to 16 residues. The V and J ends lost 4 bases and 2 bases, in that order; junction bases with no gene match: 11. The CDR3 nucleotides read TGTGCCTGGACCCCGTGGGAGGGACAGGGGACCTACGAGCAGTACTTC. As protein: CAWTPWEGQGTYEQYF. The full variable domain, in which reference TRBV30 and TRBJ2-7 provide the parts outside the CDR3, is SQTIHQWPATLVQPVGSPLSLECTVEGTSNPNLYWYRQAAGRGLQLLFYSVGIGQISSEVPQNLSASRPQDRQFILSSKKLLLSDSGFYLCAWTPWEGQGTYEQYFGPGTRLTVT.

The chain has TRBV10-3 and TRBJ1-1; no reliable D call. Trimming took 11 bases from V and 5 from J, leaving 18 bases between them. Germline V lookup: CDR1 ENHRY, CDR2 SYGVKD. The CDR3 extends over 13 amino acids. The CDR3, as DNA: TGTGCCGCATCGAGCGCAGGCCGGACTGAAGCTTTCTTT. Translation: CAASSAGRTEAFF.